What follows are 30 T cell receptor beta chains derived from one specimen sequenced in a study of cytomegalovirus exposure and HLA in healthy donors. Sequenced by immunoSEQ multiplex PCR; TCRdb stores in-frame clones only, minus some. The table includes approximately 300,000 clones, roughly 89% detected once. Sequencing was done on a sample of PBMCs. The receptors shown here come from a woman younger than 30 in good health and CMV-seronegative.

V is TRBV2 and J is TRBJ1-5, with D tentatively TRBD1 (5 bases). CDR1 SNHLY and CDR2 FYNNEI come from the germline V gene. V lost 6 bases and J lost 7, with 13 bases in between. The CDR3 has 13 residues. The chain's CDR3 is CASSNGGEQPQHF. The CDR3, as DNA: TGTGCCAGCAGCAACGGGGGGGAACAGCCCCAGCATTTT.

The rearrangement links TRBV6-6 to TRBJ1-3; 8 bases map to TRBD1. Germline CDR1 MNHNY, CDR2 SVGAGI (reference sequence). CDR3 length: 13 residues. With 4 bases clipped from V and 8 bases from J, the junction kept 4 bases outside the gene matches. The CDR3 DNA reads as TGTGCCAGCAGTTTAGGACAGGGAGACACCATATATTTT. It is translated as CASSLGQGDTIYF.

In this sample, this clone turned up once. The V call is TRBV28, the J call TRBJ2-5, with 7 positions matching TRBD1. The CDR3 sequence is 14 residues long. Germline V gene data show CDR1 as MDHEN and CDR2 as SYDVKM. V lost 6 bases to trimming and J lost 1 base; unmatched junction nucleotides: 5. The CDR3 region is CASSMTGLQETQYF. CDR3 sequence (DNA): TGTGCCAGCAGCATGACAGGGCTCCAAGAGACCCAGTACTTC.

The rearrangement links TRBV5-1 to TRBJ1-1; 11 nucleotides align to TRBD1. The CDR3 has 16 residues. The trim removed 4 bases at V and 1 base at J, leaving 6 bases unmatched. The germline V gene has CDR1 SGHRS and CDR2 YFSETQ. DNA of the CDR3: TGCGCCAGCAGCCAAGGGACAGGGGGATGGAACACTGAAGCTTTCTTT. This codes for CASSQGTGGWNTEAFF.

V is TRBV7-8 and J is TRBJ2-7; D is uncertain. Germline assignment: CDR1 SGHVS and CDR2 FQNEAQ. Trimming pared 5 bases from V and 3 bases from J, leaving 11 bases between. There are 13 residues in the CDR3. The CDR3 loop reads CASSPYSNYEQYF. CDR3 bases: TGTGCCAGCAGCCCCTATAGTAACTACGAGCAGTACTTC.

The rearrangement joins TRBV19 to TRBJ2-7, with 7 bases matching TRBD1. Germline-derived CDR1 and CDR2 are LNHDA and SQIVND (reference sequence). Trimming at V came to 8 bases and at J to 2 bases, leaving 3 bases not matched to a gene. The CDR3 consists of 12 residues. The CDR3 DNA reads TGTGCCAGTGCGGACAGGACCTACGAGCAGTACTTC. Translated, it gives CASADRTYEQYF.

The chain carries TRBV5-1 and TRBJ2-7; 8 nucleotides agree with TRBD2. The CDR3 extends over 13 amino acids. Germline V gene data show CDR1 as SGHRS and CDR2 as YFSETQ. V shed 2 bases and J 3 bases; nucleotides not matched to a gene: 1. The CDR3 sequence: CASSLLADYEQYF. CDR3 in DNA: TGCGCCAGCAGCTTACTAGCGGACTACGAGCAGTACTTC.

The rearrangement joins TRBV4-3 to TRBJ2-5; a possible D gene is TRBD1 (6 bases). Germline V gives CDR1 LGHNA, CDR2 YSLEER. CDR3 size: 16 residues. Trimming took 1 base from V and 5 from J, leaving 17 bases between them. CDR3 nucleotides: TGCGCCAGCAGCCAAGGCAGGGGCCCAACGCCGGAGACCCAGTACTTC. Translated, it gives CASSQGRGPTPETQYF.

The V gene is TRBV27, the J gene TRBJ1-5, with D maybe TRBD1 (5 bases). Germline loops: CDR1 MNHEY, CDR2 SMNVEV (reference sequence). The V and J ends lost 3 bases and 4 bases respectively, with 7 bases between them. CDR3 length: 13 amino acids. CDR3 bases: TGTGCCAGCAGTTTGGGGCCTAATCAGCCCCAGCATTTT. Residues: CASSLGPNQPQHF.

This sequence joins TRBV7-3 and TRBJ2-5; D is possibly TRBD2 (7 bases). This CDR3 comprises 16 residues. Germline CDR1 SGHTA, CDR2 FQGTGA. The ends were cut back, 5 bases at V and 4 bases at J, with 20 bases in the middle. In DNA form, the CDR3 reads TGTGCCAGCAGCCCGACCTGCGGGAGAGGGGGAGAGACCCAGTACTTC. This gives the protein CASSPTCGRGGETQYF.

The chain combines TRBV9 with TRBJ2-1; D perhaps matches TRBD2 (6 bases). CDR3 length: 15 residues. Trimming took off 3 bases at V and 0 bases at J, with 10 bases between the two ends. Germline loops: CDR1 SGDLS, CDR2 YYNGEE. CDR3 protein: CASSAPGLSYNEQFF. Written as DNA, the CDR3 is TGTGCCAGCAGCGCCCCGGGACTCTCCTACAATGAGCAGTTCTTC.

V usage is TRBV30 and J usage is TRBJ2-1; D not certain. V shed 5 bases and J shed 8 bases, with 10 bases lying between them. Germline CDR1 and CDR2: GTSNPN and SVGIG (reference sequence). CDR3 length: 11 amino acids. The CDR3 DNA sequence: TGTGCCTGGGCAAGAGGCGATGAGCAGTTCTTC. Its protein product is CAWARGDEQFF. The full variable domain, rest sourced from reference TRBV30 and TRBJ2-1, is SQTIHQWPATLVQPVGSPLSLECTVEGTSNPNLYWYRQAAGRGLQLLFYSVGIGQISSEVPQNLSASRPQDRQFILSSKKLLLSDSGFYLCAWARGDEQFFGPGTRLTVL.

This clone is a singleton in its sample. DNA of the CDR3: TGTGCCAGCAGCCCCCTGGCCCAGGGGGCGAGTCAGCCCCAGCATTTT. Its translation: CASSPLAQGASQPQHF. The chain uses TRBV5-6 and TRBJ1-5; 8 bases match TRBD1. V was pared by 4 bases and J by 6 bases, with 12 bases of the junction left unmatched. The CDR3 length is 16 residues. From germline, CDR1 is SGHDT and CDR2 YYEEEE.

This clone has a single count. This sequence joins TRBV18 and TRBJ2-7, with D maybe TRBD1 (5 bases). The germline V gene has CDR1 KGHSH and CDR2 LQKENI. Trimming shortened V by 5 bases and J by 1 base, and 9 bases separated the two germline ends. The CDR3 has 13 amino acids. The CDR3 protein is CASSIRQSYEQYF. In DNA, the CDR3 is TGTGCCAGCTCAATTAGACAGTCCTACGAGCAGTACTTC.

This chain uses TRBV7-3 with TRBJ2-3; D remains ambiguous. Trimming took off 5 bases at V and 3 bases at J, with 9 bases between the two ends. The CDR3 sequence is 13 residues long. Germline V gene sequence: CDR1 SGHTA, CDR2 FQGTGA. DNA of the CDR3: TGTGCCAGCAGCCGACAAGTTACAGATACGCAGTATTTT. Its protein is CASSRQVTDTQYF.

This chain joins TRBV7-3 and TRBJ2-1; no clear D gene. The ends were cut back, 6 bases at V and 6 bases at J, with 15 bases in the middle. This CDR3 is 14 amino acids long. Germline CDR1 is SGHTA and CDR2 is FQGTGA. The CDR3: CASSLHSRTNEQFF. CDR3 nucleotides: TGTGCCAGCAGTTTACATTCTAGAACCAATGAGCAGTTCTTC.

The CDR3 is CASSQDYGGLGTSGTDTQYF. The CDR3 DNA is TGCGCCAGCAGCCAAGATTATGGAGGGCTCGGGACTAGCGGCACAGATACGCAGTATTTT. The chain couples TRBV4-3 to TRBJ2-3; 10 positions match TRBD2. Trimming took 0 bases from V and 1 from J; bases not matched to a gene: 13. In germline, CDR1 is LGHNA, CDR2 YSLEER. CDR3 length equals 20 residues.

J is TRBJ2-7 and V is TRBV28; maybe TRBD2 (6 bases). CDR1 MDHEN and CDR2 SYDVKM come from the germline V gene. The CDR3 extends over 15 amino acids. With 6 bases removed from V and 0 bases from J, the gap between germline ends came to 15 bases. The CDR3 sequence is CASSVSGGDSYEQYF. CDR3 in DNA: TGTGCCAGCAGCGTTAGCGGAGGGGACTCCTACGAGCAGTACTTC.

The gene calls are TRBV7-2 and TRBJ2-7; no definite D call. This CDR3 has 12 residues. Germline values: CDR1 SGHTA, CDR2 FQGNSA. V was cut by 2 bases and J by 8 bases, with 10 bases left in between. CDR3 region: CASSLRLAQQYF. DNA of the CDR3: TGTGCCAGCAGCTTACGTTTAGCCCAGCAGTACTTC.

The V call is TRBV19, the J call TRBJ2-7; 7 bases are a match to TRBD1. J gave up 2 bases and V 6 bases, and 10 bases lay outside the gene matches. This CDR3 comprises 15 residues. CDR1 is LNHDA, CDR2 SQIVND, per germline (reference sequence). CDR3 sequence (DNA): TGTGCCAGTAGGCCGACTGGACAGGAGACCTACGAGCAGTACTTC. Protein sequence: CASRPTGQETYEQYF.

This clone was recorded only once. V gene TRBV27 combines with J gene TRBJ2-4; 12 bases align to TRBD2. This CDR3 comprises 18 residues. The germline V gene has CDR1 MNHEY and CDR2 SMNVEV (reference sequence). The J segment lost 5 bases and the V segment lost 7 bases, leaving 15 bases of the junction unmatched. Here the CDR3 DNA reads TGTGCCAGCAAGCGGCTAGCGGGAGGGTGGAATGGGGAAAACATTCAGTACTTC. As protein: CASKRLAGGWNGENIQYF.

The genes are TRBV7-9 and TRBJ2-7, with a possible D match to TRBD1 (6 bases). Germline V gene sequence: CDR1 SEHNR, CDR2 FQNEAQ (reference sequence). This CDR3 is built from 14 residues. Trimming shortened V by 7 bases and J by 0 bases, and 13 bases separated the two germline ends. The CDR3 is CASTQLTGSYEQYF. The CDR3 DNA sequence: TGTGCCAGCACCCAGTTGACAGGCTCCTACGAGCAGTACTTC.

This chain links TRBV29-1 with TRBJ1-1; D not resolved. The ends were cut back, 1 base at V and 2 bases at J, with 8 bases in the middle. The CDR3 has 13 amino acids. Germline V CDR1 and CDR2: SQVTM, ANQGSEA. Here the CDR3 DNA reads TGCAGCGTTGAAGGACACCCCAACACTGAAGCTTTCTTT. This gives the protein CSVEGHPNTEAFF.

The chain carries TRBV4-1 and TRBJ1-5; D may be TRBD1 (5 bases). CDR3 length equals 15 residues. Trimming took 4 bases from V and 1 from J, leaving 11 bases between them. The germline V gene encodes CDR1 MGHRA and CDR2 YSYEKL. CDR3 sequence reads: CASSLRAGSNQPQHF. In nucleotides, the CDR3 is TGCGCCAGCAGCCTCAGGGCAGGCAGCAATCAGCCCCAGCATTTT.

Worth noting for this clone: It is likely a read error, because the conserved phenylalanine at the end of the CDR3 is missing. Because the CDR3's place on the DNA is in doubt, the DNA is left out and the CDR3 is given as listed by TCRdb. J is TRBJ2-7 and V is TRBV28; TRBD2, the D gene given by the table, was not confirmed from the DNA. Germline loops: CDR1 MDHEN, CDR2 SYDVKM. 12 amino acids form the CDR3, both terminal residues included. The CDR3 sequence: CASSPPGERGLL.

With regard to this clone: The same CDR3 arises from other DNA sequences in this sample as well. This chain uses TRBV7-9 with TRBJ2-7; no definite D call. The V gene's germline CDR1 is SEHNR and CDR2 FQNEAQ (reference sequence). V was trimmed by 1 base and J by 2 bases, leaving 6 bases between them. This CDR3 is 13 amino acids long. The CDR3 DNA reads TGTGCCAGCAGCTTAGGGCTAGCCTACGAGCAGTACTTC. Protein product: CASSLGLAYEQYF.

The chain combines TRBV21-1 with TRBJ1-1; the D call of TRBD1 is as the table states it, not checked on the DNA. TRBV21-1 is listed as a pseudogene. The CDR3 runs 14 residues. The DNA for the CDR3 is TGTGCCAGCAGAATTTCTGGACAGGGAGCTGAAGCTTTCTTT. Its translation is CASRISGQGAEAFF.

The V gene is TRBV6-5, the J gene TRBJ1-1; 8 bases align to TRBD1. Germline V gene sequence: CDR1 MNHEY, CDR2 SVGAGI. J lost 4 bases, V lost 2 bases, and 3 bases had no gene match. The CDR3 runs to 14 residues. The CDR3 DNA reads as TGTGCCAGCAGTTACGCACAGGGGGGCACTGAAGCTTTCTTT. This sequence encodes CASSYAQGGTEAFF.

In DNA form, the CDR3 reads TGTGCCAGTAGTTTCGGAGCGGCCAATGAGCAGTTCTTC. Its translation is CASSFGAANEQFF. This chain uses TRBV19 with TRBJ2-1, with D maybe TRBD2 (5 bases). The germline gives CDR1 LNHDA, CDR2 SQIVND (reference sequence). Trimming left V 5 bases short and J 6 bases short, with 11 bases between. This CDR3 is 13 amino acids long.

The rearrangement joins TRBV6-1 to TRBJ2-3, with a possible D match to TRBD2 (6 bases). Between the trimmed V and J ends, which lost 6 bases and 1 base, there was a span of 11 bases. CDR3 size: 14 residues. Germline V gene data show CDR1 as MNHNS and CDR2 as SASEGT. The CDR3 DNA follows: TGTGCCAGCAGCCTTCCGGGGGGCACAGATACGCAGTATTTT. Protein product: CASSLPGGTDTQYF.